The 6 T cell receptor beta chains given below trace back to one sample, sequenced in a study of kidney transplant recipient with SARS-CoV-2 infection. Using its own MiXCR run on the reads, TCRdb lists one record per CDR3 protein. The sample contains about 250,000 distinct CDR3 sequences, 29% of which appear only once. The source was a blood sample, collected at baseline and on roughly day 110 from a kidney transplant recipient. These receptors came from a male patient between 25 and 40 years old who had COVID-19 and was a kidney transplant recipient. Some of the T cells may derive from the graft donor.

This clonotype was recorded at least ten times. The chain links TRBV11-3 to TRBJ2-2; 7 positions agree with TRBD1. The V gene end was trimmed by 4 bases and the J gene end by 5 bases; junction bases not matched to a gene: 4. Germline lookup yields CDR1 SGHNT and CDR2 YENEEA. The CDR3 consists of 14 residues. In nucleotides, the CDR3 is TGTGCCAGCAGCTCACAGGGGTGGACCGGGGAGCTGTTTTTT. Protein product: CASSSQGWTGELFF. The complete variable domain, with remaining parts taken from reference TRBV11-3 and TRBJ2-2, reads EAGVVQSPRYKIIEKKQPVAFWCNPISGHNTLYWYLQNLGQGPELLIRYENEEAVDDSQLPKDRFSAERLKGVDSTLKIQPAELGDSAVYLCASSSQGWTGELFFGEGSRLTVL.

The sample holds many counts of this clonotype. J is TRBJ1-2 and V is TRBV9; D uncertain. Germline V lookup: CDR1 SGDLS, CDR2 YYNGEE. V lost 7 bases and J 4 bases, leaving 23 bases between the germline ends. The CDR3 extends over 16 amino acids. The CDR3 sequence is CASLTQYSRKTYGYTF. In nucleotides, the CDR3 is TGTGCCAGCTTGACTCAGTACTCAAGAAAGACCTATGGCTACACCTTC. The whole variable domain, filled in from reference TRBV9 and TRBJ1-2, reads DSGVTQTPKHLITATGQRVTLRCSPRSGDLSVYWYQQSLDQGLQFLIQYYNGEERAKGNILERFSAQQFPDLHSELNLSSLELGDSALYFCASLTQYSRKTYGYTFGSGTRLTVV.

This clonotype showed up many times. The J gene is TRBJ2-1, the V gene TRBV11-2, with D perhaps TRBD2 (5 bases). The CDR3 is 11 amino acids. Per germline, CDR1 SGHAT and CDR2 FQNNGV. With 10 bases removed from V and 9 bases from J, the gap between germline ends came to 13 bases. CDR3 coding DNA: TGTGCCACGAGCGGTGCGGGTGAGCAGTTCTTC. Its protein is CATSGAGEQFF.

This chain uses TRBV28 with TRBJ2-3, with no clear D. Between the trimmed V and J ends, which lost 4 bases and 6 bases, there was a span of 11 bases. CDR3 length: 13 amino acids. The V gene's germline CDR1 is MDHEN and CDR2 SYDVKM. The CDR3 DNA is TGTGCCAGCAGTTCTCTCCCTCGGGATACGCAGTATTTT. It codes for CASSSLPRDTQYF.

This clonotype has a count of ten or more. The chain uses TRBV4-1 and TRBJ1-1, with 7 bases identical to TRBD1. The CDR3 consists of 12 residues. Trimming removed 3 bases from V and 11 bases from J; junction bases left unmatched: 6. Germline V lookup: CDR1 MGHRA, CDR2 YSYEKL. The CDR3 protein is CASSHLQGRAFF. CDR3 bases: TGCGCCAGCAGCCACCTACAGGGGCGCGCTTTCTTT.

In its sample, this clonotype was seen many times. This CDR3 is CSARPPKNYEQYF. The CDR3 DNA reads TGCAGTGCTAGACCCCCAAAGAACTACGAGCAGTACTTC. The chain is built from TRBV20-1 and TRBJ2-7; D is undetermined. Germline loops: CDR1 DFQATT, CDR2 SNEGSKA (reference sequence). The V end lost 2 bases, the J end lost 3 bases, and 11 bases lay between the germline ends. The CDR3 loop spans 13 amino acids.